This T cell receptor beta chain was identified in a study of identical twins. Findings and limits, study-wide: Invariant MAIT and iNKT cells are populations that could partly confound zero-insertion analyses. Cord blood beta clonotypes that were abundant carried fewer insertions, and memory repertoires showed no such trend.

TCRdb itself ran the 5' RACE reads through MiXCR, one entry per CDR3 protein. The data show a few hundred thousand distinct CDR3 sequences, with about 8% seen just once and over 2% held by the top ten. This clonotype was observed at least ten times. Its antigen is still unknown. Trimming stripped 1 base from V and 6 bases from J, with 9 bases between. There are 13 residues in the CDR3. CDR1 and CDR2 from the germline V gene are SGHVS and FQNEAQ. This sample also belongs to another study, concerning yellow fever vaccine responses in identical twins.

This TCR came from a woman under 30 in good health. The V and J genes are TRBV7-8 and TRBJ1-2, with unresolved D. The sequenced sample consisted of memory (CD45RO+) T cells sorted from blood. The CDR3 is CASSLDWGNGYTF. In DNA form, the CDR3 reads TGTGCCAGCAGCTTAGACTGGGGTAATGGCTACACCTTC.